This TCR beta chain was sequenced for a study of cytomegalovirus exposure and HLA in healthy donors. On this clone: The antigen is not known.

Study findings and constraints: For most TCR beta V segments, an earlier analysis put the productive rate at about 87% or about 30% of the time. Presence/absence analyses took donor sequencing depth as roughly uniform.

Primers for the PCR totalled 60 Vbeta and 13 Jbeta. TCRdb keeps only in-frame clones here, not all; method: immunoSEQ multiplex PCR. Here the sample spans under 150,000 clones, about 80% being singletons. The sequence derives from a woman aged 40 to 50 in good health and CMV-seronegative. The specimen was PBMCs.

The CDR3 nucleotides are TGTGCCAGCAGCTTAGGGCGAGGGAGCTACGAGCAGTACTTC. Protein: CASSLGRGSYEQYF. The V gene is TRBV13, the J gene TRBJ2-7; a weak D match, TRBD2 (5 bases). V dropped 0 bases and J dropped 3 bases, with 9 bases sitting between them. This CDR3 has 14 amino acids. The germline CDR1 and CDR2 sequences are PRHDT and FYEKMQ (reference sequence).